The 19 T cell receptor beta chains below come from one sample, sequenced in a study of OX40 agonist ivuxolimab in advanced cancers. Generated by immunoSEQ multiplex PCR, the TCRdb table keeps only in-frame clones and is missing some. This sample has tens of thousands of clones; around 86% occur once, and the top ten carry about 0.75%. Sample: CD4+ or CD8+ T cells sorted from blood, taken in a trial of the OX40 agonist ivuxolimab. These receptors were obtained from an adult with an advanced solid tumor such as melanoma, head and neck, liver or kidney cancer.

The chain couples TRBV7-3 to TRBJ1-2; possibly TRBD1 for D (6 bases). Per the germline V gene, CDR1 is SGHTA and CDR2 is FQGTGA. This CDR3 is built from 19 residues. V was trimmed by 4 bases and J by 1 base, leaving 25 bases between them. The CDR3 sequence is CASSSQPQSRPGVNYGYTF. CDR3 sequence (DNA): TGTGCCAGCAGCTCACAACCCCAGTCTAGGCCAGGGGTTAACTATGGCTACACCTTC. Full variable domain (rest looked up from reference TRBV7-3 and TRBJ1-2): GAGVSQTPSNKVTEKGKYVELRCDPISGHTALYWYRQSLGQGPEFLIYFQGTGAADDSGLPNDRFFAVRPEGSVSTLKIQRTERGDSAVYLCASSSQPQSRPGVNYGYTFGSGTRLTVV.

The J gene is TRBJ1-2, the V gene TRBV7-9; 7 nucleotides match TRBD1. Germline CDR1 SEHNR, CDR2 FQNEAQ (reference sequence). Trimming at V came to 5 bases and at J to 8 bases, leaving 11 bases not matched to a gene. CDR3 length: 14 amino acids. The CDR3 loop reads CASSDRREGAGYTF. The CDR3 DNA reads as TGTGCCAGCAGCGACCGGAGGGAGGGGGCCGGCTACACCTTC.

The CDR3 spells CASSEHLAGVTDTQYF. The CDR3 region has the DNA TGCGCCAGCAGTGAGCATTTAGCGGGAGTCACAGATACGCAGTATTTT. This rearrangement joins TRBV10-2 to TRBJ2-3, with TRBD2 matching over 9 bases. With V trimmed by 2 bases and J by 2 bases, 5 bases remained unmatched. Germline CDR1 is WSHSY and CDR2 is SAAADI. CDR3 length: 16 amino acids.

Comments on this clone: Other nucleotide sequences from this sample produce the same CDR3. The chain couples TRBV18 to TRBJ2-3; D is unresolved. The CDR3 contains 12 residues. Germline CDR1 KGHSH, CDR2 LQKENI. The germline V and J ends were trimmed by 3 bases and 0 bases, with 1 base remaining between them. CDR3 sequence: CASSPSTDTQYF. In DNA, the CDR3 is TGTGCCAGCTCACCGAGCACAGATACGCAGTATTTT.

The rearrangement links TRBV15 to TRBJ1-2; no reliable D call. Trimming stripped 0 bases from V and 3 bases from J, with 8 bases between. This CDR3 spans 14 amino acids. CDR1 is LNHNV and CDR2 is YYDKDF in the germline V gene (reference sequence). The CDR3 here is CATSREPDDYGYTF. CDR3 sequence (DNA): TGTGCCACCAGCAGAGAGCCAGACGACTATGGCTACACCTTC.

The CDR3 region is CASRMEATDTQYF. The CDR3 bases are TGCGCCAGCAGAATGGAGGCCACAGATACGCAGTATTTT. The rearrangement joins TRBV5-1 to TRBJ2-3; D is possibly TRBD2 (5 bases). The CDR3 has 13 residues. V shed 5 bases and J shed 2 bases, with 9 bases lying between them. Germline V lookup: CDR1 SGHRS, CDR2 YFSETQ.

The gene calls are TRBV29-1 and TRBJ2-7; possibly TRBD1 for D (6 bases). The germline V gene has CDR1 SQVTM and CDR2 ANQGSEA. Trimming took 5 bases from V and 3 from J, leaving 11 bases between them. The CDR3 is 12 amino acids. The CDR3 bases are TGCAGCGTTCTAAAGGACAGCTACGAGCAGTACTTC. Translated, it gives CSVLKDSYEQYF.

The chain employs TRBV30 and TRBJ1-5, with a possible D match to TRBD1 (5 bases). The CDR3 sequence is 13 residues long. V was shortened by 0 bases and J by 6 bases, with 9 bases between the two germline ends. CDR1 GTSNPN and CDR2 SVGIG come from the germline V gene (reference sequence). CDR3 in DNA: TGTGCCTGGAGTGTAACCAGGGCTCAGCCCCAGCATTTT. This encodes CAWSVTRAQPQHF.

The rearrangement links TRBV5-1 to TRBJ2-1, with a weak D call TRBD1 (7 bases). The CDR3 has 17 amino acids. V was clipped by 0 bases and J by 1 base, with 14 bases between them. From germline, CDR1 is SGHRS and CDR2 YFSETQ. Written as DNA, the CDR3 is TGCGCCAGCAGCTTGGTCATGGCAGGGGGGTCCTACAATGAGCAGTTCTTC. It translates to CASSLVMAGGSYNEQFF. The full variable domain, with the rest looked up from reference TRBV5-1 and TRBJ2-1, is KAGVTQTPRYLIKTRGQQVTLSCSPISGHRSVSWYQQTPGQGLQFLFEYFSETQRNKGNFPGRFSGRQFSNSRSEMNVSTLELGDSALYLCASSLVMAGGSYNEQFFGPGTRLTVL.

Details on this clone: The same CDR3 can be traced to other DNA sequences in this sample. This chain joins TRBV11-2 and TRBJ2-1, with D possibly being TRBD1 (6 bases). The germline V gene encodes CDR1 SGHAT and CDR2 FQNNGV. The CDR3 loop spans 15 amino acids. The V end was cut by 5 bases, the J end by 0 bases, with 11 bases between. CDR3 in DNA: TGTGCCAGCAGCCCGACAGGCATCTCCTACAATGAGCAGTTCTTC. Its translation: CASSPTGISYNEQFF.

V usage is TRBV19 and J usage is TRBJ2-3; 14 nucleotides match TRBD2. With V trimmed by 3 bases and J by 2 bases, 7 bases remained unmatched. CDR3 size: 18 residues. The germline V gene has CDR1 LNHDA and CDR2 SQIVND (reference sequence). The CDR3 sequence is CASSILTSGGADTDTQYF. CDR3 nucleotides: TGTGCCAGTAGTATCTTGACTAGCGGGGGGGCCGACACAGATACGCAGTATTTT.

This clone was seen a single time. Its ends do not fully match the called genes, so a read error is possible. This sequence joins TRBV7-7 and TRBJ2-5; 7 nucleotides line up with TRBD2. The CDR3 is 14 amino acids. Per germline, CDR1 SSHAT and CDR2 FNYEAQ (reference sequence). This CDR3 is CASSFAGVGETQYF. In nucleotides, the CDR3 is TGTGCTAGCAGCTTTGCGGGGGTCGGAGAGACCCAGTACTTC.

The chain uses TRBV7-2 and TRBJ2-3, with 7 nucleotides matching TRBD2. In germline, CDR1 is SGHTA, CDR2 FQGNSA. The CDR3 length is 16 residues. Unmatched junction bases numbered 9, after V lost 4 bases and J lost 2 bases. CDR3 loop: CASSWTGTMLTDTQYF. The CDR3 nucleotides are TGTGCCAGCAGCTGGACCGGGACTATGCTCACAGATACGCAGTATTTT. The full variable domain, with the rest looked up from reference TRBV7-2 and TRBJ2-3, is GAGVSQSPSNKVTEKGKDVELRCDPISGHTALYWYRQSLGQGLEFLIYFQGNSAPDKSGLPSDRFSAERTGGSVSTLTIQRTQQEDSAVYLCASSWTGTMLTDTQYFGPGTRLTVL.

The chain couples TRBV7-2 to TRBJ1-2; maybe TRBD1 (5 bases). CDR3 size: 14 residues. The germline gives CDR1 SGHTA, CDR2 FQGNSA. V lost 2 bases to trimming and J lost 8 bases, with 15 bases between them. CDR3 protein: CASSLSAGKRGYTF. CDR3 sequence (DNA): TGTGCCAGCAGCTTAAGTGCAGGGAAGAGGGGCTACACCTTC.

This chain connects TRBV5-5 to TRBJ1-4, with TRBD1 identical over 8 bases. There are 16 residues in the CDR3. Germline loops: CDR1 SGHKS, CDR2 YYEKEE (reference sequence). V trimming: 1 base; J trimming: 5 bases; junction bases outside the gene matches: 7. This CDR3 reads CASSLWAGGANEKLFF. CDR3 nucleotide sequence: TGTGCCAGCAGCTTGTGGGCAGGGGGCGCGAATGAAAAACTGTTTTTT.

V gene TRBV29-1 combines with J gene TRBJ2-5, with 9 positions matching TRBD2. V was clipped by 8 bases and J by 3 bases; unmatched bases: 7. Per the germline V gene, CDR1 is SQVTM and CDR2 is ANQGSEA. There are 13 residues in the CDR3. The CDR3 DNA sequence: TGCAGCCCGGGGGTAGCGGGGGAAGAGACCCAGTACTTC. It specifies CSPGVAGEETQYF.

The chain uses TRBV4-3 and TRBJ2-6; D unclear. The germline V gene encodes CDR1 LGHNA and CDR2 YSLEER. The CDR3 is 16 amino acids. V gave up 3 bases and J gave up 1 base, with 10 bases separating them. The CDR3 loop reads CASSHHSRSGANVLTF. The CDR3 DNA reads as TGCGCCAGCAGCCATCACAGCCGTTCTGGGGCCAACGTCCTGACTTTC.

Sample share makes this clone medium-sized (0.01 to 0.1%). CDR3 coding DNA: TGTGCCAGCAGCCTAGCGGGAGGGTTCTACGAGCAGTACTTC. Translation: CASSLAGGFYEQYF. The J gene is TRBJ2-7, the V gene TRBV28; 12 bases are shared with TRBD2. CDR3 size: 14 residues. Germline V gene lookup returns CDR1 MDHEN and CDR2 SYDVKM. V lost 6 bases to trimming and J lost 3 bases; unmatched junction nucleotides: 3.

The V gene is TRBV6-6, the J gene TRBJ2-3, with D possibly matching TRBD1 (6 bases). From germline, CDR1 is MNHNY and CDR2 SVGAGI (reference sequence). Trimming removed 2 bases from V and 2 bases from J, with 11 bases in between. The length of the CDR3 is 15 residues. The CDR3 DNA follows: TGTGCCAGCAGTTACGGTGGGACAAACACAGATACGCAGTATTTT. Residues: CASSYGGTNTDTQYF.